The 25 T cell receptor beta chains below come from one sample, sequenced in a study of blood T cell repertoires in COVID-19. Assay used: immunoSEQ multiplex PCR; TCRdb lists only in-frame clones, some missing. The sample yields 250,000 to 350,000 clones, about 85% seen once. Sequences were obtained from peripheral blood. The receptor set was obtained from a woman aged 45-60 years who had recovered from COVID-19.

The V gene is TRBV7-8, the J gene TRBJ2-1, with 10 bases matching TRBD2. The CDR3 has 20 amino acids. The V and J ends lost 5 bases and 1 base, in that order; junction bases with no gene match: 17. CDR1 is SGHVS and CDR2 is FQNEAQ in the germline V gene. The chain's CDR3 is CASSPRRGASGSESYNEQFF. DNA for the CDR3: TGTGCCAGCAGCCCCCGACGGGGGGCTAGCGGGAGTGAATCCTACAATGAGCAGTTCTTC.

Only one count was recorded for this clone. The CDR3 is CASSPGLRGRLGNTIYF. In DNA form, the CDR3 reads TGTGCCAGCAGCCCTGGCCTTAGGGGGCGTCTTGGAAACACCATATATTTT. The rearrangement links TRBV7-6 to TRBJ1-3, with TRBD1 matching 7 bases. Losses at the gene ends were 5 bases for V and 3 bases for J; bases not matched to a gene: 13. This CDR3 is built from 17 residues. Germline V gene sequence: CDR1 SGHVS, CDR2 FNYEAQ.

V usage is TRBV4-3 and J usage is TRBJ1-1; D ambiguous. Germline CDR1 LGHNA, CDR2 YSLEER. The V end lost 1 base, the J end lost 1 base, and 7 bases lay between the germline ends. The CDR3 sequence is 14 residues long. Here the CDR3 DNA reads TGCGCCAGCAGCCAAGTGATCAGGAACACTGAAGCTTTCTTT. Protein product: CASSQVIRNTEAFF.

The rearrangement joins TRBV10-2 to TRBJ2-2; D might be TRBD2 (6 bases). Trimming shortened V by 0 bases and J by 7 bases, and 9 bases separated the two germline ends. Germline assignment: CDR1 WSHSY and CDR2 SAAADI. This CDR3 comprises 14 residues. The CDR3 nucleotides read TGCGCCAGCAGTGAGTCGGGGGGAGGCGGGGAGCTGTTTTTT. This encodes CASSESGGGGELFF.

The genes are TRBV2 and TRBJ1-6; perhaps TRBD1 as D (5 bases). Trimming pared 10 bases from V and 7 bases from J, leaving 11 bases between. Germline-derived CDR1 and CDR2 are SNHLY and FYNNEI. CDR3 length: 12 residues. The CDR3 nucleotides are TGTGCCACCAGGACAAGGAATTCACCCCTCCACTTT. Its protein product is CATRTRNSPLHF.

The rearrangement joins TRBV28 to TRBJ2-1; tentatively, D is TRBD1 (6 bases). The V end was cut by 4 bases, the J end by 1 base, with 11 bases between. Germline V gene data show CDR1 as MDHEN and CDR2 as SYDVKM. The CDR3 is 15 amino acids. The DNA of the CDR3 is TGTGCCAGCAGTTCACAGGGACGATCCTACAATGAGCAGTTCTTC. It encodes CASSSQGRSYNEQFF.

The chain combines TRBV11-2 with TRBJ2-1; TRBD1 might be the D (6 bases). The CDR3 has 16 residues. The germline V and J ends were trimmed by 0 bases and 7 bases, with 16 bases remaining between them. In germline, CDR1 is SGHAT, CDR2 FQNNGV. The chain's CDR3 is CASSLELGGRGNEQFF. The CDR3 region has the DNA TGTGCCAGCAGCTTAGAACTAGGGGGTAGGGGGAATGAGCAGTTCTTC.

Remarks on this clone: A much larger clone lies a single base off, so this may be a read error. The chain employs TRBV3-1 (or the pseudogene TRBV3-2) and TRBJ1-5; no firm D call. V lost 5 bases, J lost 0 bases, and 5 bases lay in between. This CDR3 comprises 13 residues. Germline V gene sequence: CDR1 LGHDT, CDR2 YNNKEL (reference sequence). The CDR3 bases are TGTGCCAGCAGCTCCAGTAGCAATCAGCCCCAGCATTTT. Translation gives CASSSSSNQPQHF.

J is TRBJ1-1 and V is TRBV28; TRBD1 aligns across 8 bases. The CDR3 has 15 residues. The germline CDR1 and CDR2 sequences are MDHEN and SYDVKM. V was pared by 6 bases and J by 5 bases, with 11 bases of the junction left unmatched. CDR3 region: CASSPLGRGRTEAFF. Here the CDR3 DNA reads TGTGCCAGCAGCCCTCTCGGCAGGGGGCGAACTGAAGCTTTCTTT.

The chain combines TRBV3-1 (or the pseudogene TRBV3-2) with TRBJ2-1; 9 bases agree with TRBD1. CDR3 length: 16 residues. Germline V lookup: CDR1 LGHDT, CDR2 YNNKEL (reference sequence). The V and J ends lost 3 bases and 8 bases, in that order; junction bases with no gene match: 11. The CDR3 spells CASSHKGQGLEDEQFF. CDR3 sequence (DNA): TGTGCCAGCAGCCATAAGGGACAGGGACTTGAGGATGAGCAGTTCTTC.

The chain is built from TRBV7-3 and TRBJ2-1; 11 positions agree with TRBD2. The germline V gene encodes CDR1 SGHTA and CDR2 FQGTGA. V shed 5 bases and J 6 bases; nucleotides not matched to a gene: 6. This CDR3 is 15 amino acids long. The CDR3 DNA reads TGTGCCAGCAGCCTAGGTCTAGCGGGAGGCAATGAGCAGTTCTTC. Translated, it gives CASSLGLAGGNEQFF. The complete variable domain, with remaining parts taken from reference TRBV7-3 and TRBJ2-1, reads GAGVSQTPSNKVTEKGKYVELRCDPISGHTALYWYRQSLGQGPEFLIYFQGTGAADDSGLPNDRFFAVRPEGSVSTLKIQRTERGDSAVYLCASSLGLAGGNEQFFGPGTRLTVL.

The chain combines TRBV11-1 with TRBJ2-3; 8 bases are shared with TRBD2. The CDR3 has 14 amino acids. J gave up 5 bases and V 5 bases, and 6 bases lay outside the gene matches. Germline assignment: CDR1 SGHAT and CDR2 FQDESV (reference sequence). The CDR3 reads CASSMNRGGDTQYF. DNA of the CDR3: TGTGCCAGCAGCATGAATCGGGGGGGAGATACGCAGTATTTT.

This clone was seen only a few times. The chain joins TRBV6-6 to TRBJ1-1, with D possibly TRBD1 on 5 matching bases. The CDR3 is 14 residues long. CDR1 MNHNY and CDR2 SVGAGI come from the germline V gene (reference sequence). The V end lost 5 bases, the J end lost 3 bases, and 13 bases lay between the germline ends. The CDR3 DNA is TGTGCCAGCAGTGGGGCTTATGGAGACACTGAAGCTTTCTTT. Encoded protein: CASSGAYGDTEAFF.

The gene calls are TRBV4-3 and TRBJ1-2, with 8 bases identical to TRBD1. Per the germline V gene, CDR1 is LGHNA and CDR2 is YSLEER. J gave up 4 bases and V 3 bases, and 4 bases lay outside the gene matches. The CDR3 contains 14 residues. The CDR3 is CASSHHGQGYGYTF. As DNA, the CDR3 is TGCGCCAGCAGCCATCACGGACAGGGCTATGGCTACACCTTC.

The chain employs TRBV6-5 and TRBJ1-4; 7 bases line up with TRBD1. Germline-derived CDR1 and CDR2 are MNHEY and SVGAGI. This CDR3 comprises 15 residues. V was clipped by 0 bases and J by 6 bases; unmatched bases: 4. CDR3 sequence reads: CASSYSYRGDEKLFF. The CDR3 nucleotides read TGTGCCAGCAGTTACTCGTACAGGGGAGATGAAAAACTGTTTTTT.

The chain links TRBV19 to TRBJ2-7, with a possible D match to TRBD1 (6 bases). V lost 4 bases and J lost 2, with 15 bases in between. The CDR3 extends over 15 amino acids. CDR1 LNHDA and CDR2 SQIVND come from the germline V gene (reference sequence). CDR3 bases: TGTGCCAGTAGTAAGGGGTCAGGGGTGGCCTACGAGCAGTACTTC. Translating it yields CASSKGSGVAYEQYF.

This chain uses TRBV5-6 with TRBJ2-7, with 11 bases matching TRBD2. This CDR3 region has 13 residues. V lost 0 bases and J lost 8; bases outside the gene matches: 1. Germline values: CDR1 SGHDT, CDR2 YYEEEE. CDR3 region: CASSLGLAGKQYF. The CDR3 coding sequence is TGTGCCAGCAGCTTGGGACTAGCGGGAAAGCAGTACTTC.

This clone has ten or more counts. The V call is TRBV25-1, the J call TRBJ1-1; the match to TRBD1 covers 8 bases. Germline loops: CDR1 MGHDK, CDR2 SYGVNS. V dropped 4 bases and J dropped 7; count of bases not matched to a gene: 5. The CDR3 is made up of 13 amino acids. The CDR3 DNA reads TGTGCCAGCAGTGCCCCGGACAGGGATGAAGCTTTCTTT. As protein: CASSAPDRDEAFF. Supplemented by reference TRBV25-1 and TRBJ1-1, the full variable domain reads EADIYQTPRYLVIGTGKKITLECSQTMGHDKMYWYQQDPGMELHLIHYSYGVNSTEKGDLSSESTVSRIRTEHFPLTLESARPSHTSQYLCASSAPDRDEAFFGQGTRLTVV.

This chain links TRBV5-4 with TRBJ1-1; D unresolved. CDR3 length: 15 amino acids. The V gene's germline CDR1 is SGHNT and CDR2 YYREEE (reference sequence). With 4 bases removed from V and 3 bases from J, the gap between germline ends came to 16 bases. CDR3 DNA sequence: TGTGCCAGCAGCCCCGGAGGTCAGGACTACACTGAAGCTTTCTTT. Its translation: CASSPGGQDYTEAFF.

The chain employs TRBV10-3 and TRBJ2-7; 9 bases match TRBD1. Germline V gene sequence: CDR1 ENHRY, CDR2 SYGVKD. This CDR3 region has 14 residues. The V segment lost 6 bases and the J segment 5 bases; nucleotides outside the gene matches: 8. The CDR3: CAIRRQGETHEQYF. DNA for the CDR3: TGTGCCATCAGAAGACAGGGGGAAACCCACGAGCAGTACTTC.

The genes are TRBV29-1 and TRBJ2-7; TRBD2 is a possible D gene (5 bases). This CDR3 has 12 residues. Trimming cost V 4 bases and J 2 bases, with 9 bases left between them. Germline V gene data show CDR1 as SQVTM and CDR2 as ANQGSEA. The CDR3 region has the DNA TGCAGCGTTGCGGACGGGACCTACGAGCAGTACTTC. Protein sequence: CSVADGTYEQYF.

The chain has TRBV5-1 and TRBJ2-2, with D possibly TRBD1 on 5 matching bases. V dropped 1 base and J dropped 0 bases, with 16 bases sitting between them. The germline gives CDR1 SGHRS, CDR2 YFSETQ. The CDR3 covers 18 residues. CDR3 nucleotides: TGCGCCAGCAGCTTGTGGGGAACAGGAGTAGCGAACACCGGGGAGCTGTTTTTT. Protein sequence: CASSLWGTGVANTGELFF.

This rearrangement joins TRBV4-1 to TRBJ1-1; 10 bases are a match to TRBD1. Trimming removed 6 bases from V and 3 bases from J; junction bases left unmatched: 10. The CDR3 contains 16 residues. Germline assignment: CDR1 MGHRA and CDR2 YSYEKL. The CDR3 reads CASSPARGTGDTEAFF. For the CDR3, the DNA is TGCGCCAGCAGTCCCGCCCGTGGGACAGGGGACACTGAAGCTTTCTTT.

The chain combines TRBV18 with TRBJ2-5; TRBD2 aligns across 11 bases. Germline V gene data show CDR1 as KGHSH and CDR2 as LQKENI. CDR3 length: 15 amino acids. The V segment lost 1 base and the J segment 5 bases; nucleotides outside the gene matches: 3. CDR3 nucleotides: TGTGCCAGCTCACCACTAGCGGGGGGGCAGGAGACCCAGTACTTC. It specifies CASSPLAGGQETQYF. The full variable domain, rest sourced from reference TRBV18 and TRBJ2-5, is NAGVMQNPRHLVRRRGQEARLRCSPMKGHSHVYWYRQLPEEGLKFMVYLQKENIIDESGMPKERFSAEFPKEGPSILRIQQVVRGDSAAYFCASSPLAGGQETQYFGPGTRLLVL.

The genes are TRBV20-1 and TRBJ2-3; 11 bases map to TRBD2. Trimming removed 3 bases from V and 8 bases from J; junction bases left unmatched: 7. The V gene's germline CDR1 is DFQATT and CDR2 SNEGSKA (reference sequence). The CDR3 runs to 14 residues. CDR3 sequence: CSASSSGGSATQYF. The CDR3 coding sequence is TGCAGTGCTAGTTCTAGCGGGGGGTCGGCTACGCAGTATTTT.